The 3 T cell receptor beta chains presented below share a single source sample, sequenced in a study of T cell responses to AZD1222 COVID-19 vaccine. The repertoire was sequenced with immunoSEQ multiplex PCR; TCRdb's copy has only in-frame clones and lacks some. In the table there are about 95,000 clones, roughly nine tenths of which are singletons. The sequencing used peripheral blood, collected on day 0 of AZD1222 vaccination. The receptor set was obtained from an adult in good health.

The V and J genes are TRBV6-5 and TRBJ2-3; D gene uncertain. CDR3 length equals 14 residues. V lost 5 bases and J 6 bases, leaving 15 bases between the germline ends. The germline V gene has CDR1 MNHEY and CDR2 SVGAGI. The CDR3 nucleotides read TGTGCCAGCAGTCACCCCCTAGTAGGGGATACGCAGTATTTT. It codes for CASSHPLVGDTQYF.

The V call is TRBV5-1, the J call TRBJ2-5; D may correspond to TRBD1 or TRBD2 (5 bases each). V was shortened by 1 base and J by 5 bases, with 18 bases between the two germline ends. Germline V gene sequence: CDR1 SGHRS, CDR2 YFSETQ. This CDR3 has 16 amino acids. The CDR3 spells CASSLSVSGRGETQYF. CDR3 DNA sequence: TGCGCCAGCAGCTTGAGTGTTTCGGGGCGTGGGGAGACCCAGTACTTC.

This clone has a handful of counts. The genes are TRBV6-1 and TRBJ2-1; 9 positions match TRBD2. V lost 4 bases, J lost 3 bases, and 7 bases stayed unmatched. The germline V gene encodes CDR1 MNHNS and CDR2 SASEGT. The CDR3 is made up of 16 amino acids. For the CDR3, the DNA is TGTGCCAGCAGTGGAACCCTTAGCGGGGGCTACAATGAGCAGTTCTTC. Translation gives CASSGTLSGGYNEQFF.